The entry below describes one T cell receptor (beta chain). This sample was included in a study of technical replicates of blood from a few donors. Using immunoSEQ multiplex PCR, the repertoire was profiled, and TCRdb retains in-frame clones only, with some absent. The profile shows some 84,000 clones, roughly 91% of them singletons. V shed 7 bases, J shed 2 bases, and the junction held 11 bases outside the gene matches. Germline V gene lookup returns CDR1 SNHLY and CDR2 FYNNEI. The CDR3 loop spans 16 amino acids. Sequencing was done on a sample of T cells isolated from PBMCs. The sequence was collected from a human donor in good health. The gene calls are TRBV2 and TRBJ2-5; 9 bases are a match to TRBD1. CDR3 amino acids: CASTGQGFLPQETQYF. CDR3 in DNA: TGTGCCAGCACAGGACAGGGGTTTCTCCCGCAAGAGACCCAGTACTTC.